The subject of this entry is one T cell receptor (beta chain). The CDR3 length is 14 residues. V gave up 3 bases and J gave up 11 bases, with 20 bases separating them. Germline assignment: CDR1 SGHNT and CDR2 YYREEE (reference sequence). How the authors handled the data: Amplification with reference gene primers provided the estimates of nucleated cell counts. Using immunoSEQ multiplex PCR, the repertoire was profiled, and TCRdb retains in-frame clones only, with some absent. V, J and clone size reflect that table, while D and trimming were determined from the DNA. Of about 100,000 clones in the sample, roughly 87% are singletons; the top ten hold about 7.4%. The entry originates in a study of blood T cell repertoires in COVID-19. Study-wide background: Both acute and convalescent COVID-19 samples were obtained from the United States, Italy and Spain.

The sample consisted of peripheral blood. The receptor was derived from a man aged 25 to 40 in a cohort sampled during active COVID-19. This chain uses TRBV5-4 with TRBJ2-5; possible D gene TRBD2, 6 bases. For the CDR3, the DNA is TGTGCCAGCAGCTCCGGGGGACCAATCGGGGGACAGTACTTC. Protein product: CASSSGGPIGGQYF.